These 5 T cell receptor beta chains came from one sample sequenced in a study of early T cells in non-severe SARS-CoV-2 infection (dated by TCRdb to the early 2020s). Library creation used 5' RACE. Sequenced on a NextSeq 500. The public reads were reanalyzed by TCRdb: fastp trimming at Q25, MiXCR alignment, in-frame beta chains only. One record per CDR3 amino acid sequence lists the most common genes and DNA. This sample gives 50,000 to 70,000 distinct CDR3 sequences in total; over 4.5% of them show up just once. The ten largest clones take up less than 3.5% of the sample. This sample comprised whole blood, obtained at baseline. These receptors were collected from an adult who was a healthcare worker with PCR-confirmed SARS-CoV-2 infection or an uninfected control (not recorded which).

This clonotype was counted ten times or more. V is TRBV11-3 and J is TRBJ1-1, with D possibly matching TRBD1 (5 bases). The CDR3 runs to 15 residues. Germline-derived CDR1 and CDR2 are SGHNT and YENEEA. Trimming took off 0 bases at V and 2 bases at J, with 10 bases between the two ends. The CDR3 DNA reads as TGTGCCAGCAGCTTAGACGGCGGGGACAACACTGAAGCTTTCTTT. The encoded protein is CASSLDGGDNTEAFF.

Ten or more counts support this clonotype. This chain links TRBV10-2 with TRBJ2-1; weak D call: TRBD1 (5 bases). V shed 7 bases and J shed 0 bases, with 16 bases lying between them. The germline gives CDR1 WSHSY, CDR2 SAAADI. This CDR3 spans 16 amino acids. In nucleotides, the CDR3 is TGCGCCAGCAAGGCACAGGAAGGAAGCTCCTACAATGAGCAGTTCTTC. Translating it yields CASKAQEGSSYNEQFF.

This clonotype was found many times. The chain combines TRBV4-2 with TRBJ2-7; 7 bases agree with TRBD2. CDR1 is LGHNA, CDR2 YNFKEQ, per germline. CDR3 length: 15 amino acids. Losses at the gene ends were 1 base for V and 1 base for J; bases not matched to a gene: 4. CDR3 DNA sequence: TGTGCCAGCAGCCAAGGACTAGCTGATTCCTACGAGCAGTACTTC. Amino acids: CASSQGLADSYEQYF.

The chain has TRBV20-1 and TRBJ2-2; 11 positions agree with TRBD2. Germline assignment: CDR1 DFQATT and CDR2 SNEGSKA (reference sequence). The V gene end was trimmed by 6 bases and the J gene end by 8 bases; junction bases not matched to a gene: 8. This CDR3 is 14 amino acids long. The CDR3 reads CSALSGRVPGELFF. DNA for the CDR3: TGCAGTGCCCTTAGCGGGAGGGTACCTGGGGAGCTGTTTTTT.

In this sample, this clonotype turned up many times. The chain has TRBV27 and TRBJ2-1; the D call may be TRBD1 or TRBD2 (6 bases each). There are 15 residues in the CDR3. Germline V CDR1 and CDR2: MNHEY, SMNVEV (reference sequence). The V end was cut by 1 base, the J end by 2 bases, with 9 bases between. The CDR3 loop is CASSLWGAPYNEQFF. For the CDR3, the DNA is TGTGCCAGCAGTTTATGGGGGGCCCCCTACAATGAGCAGTTCTTC.